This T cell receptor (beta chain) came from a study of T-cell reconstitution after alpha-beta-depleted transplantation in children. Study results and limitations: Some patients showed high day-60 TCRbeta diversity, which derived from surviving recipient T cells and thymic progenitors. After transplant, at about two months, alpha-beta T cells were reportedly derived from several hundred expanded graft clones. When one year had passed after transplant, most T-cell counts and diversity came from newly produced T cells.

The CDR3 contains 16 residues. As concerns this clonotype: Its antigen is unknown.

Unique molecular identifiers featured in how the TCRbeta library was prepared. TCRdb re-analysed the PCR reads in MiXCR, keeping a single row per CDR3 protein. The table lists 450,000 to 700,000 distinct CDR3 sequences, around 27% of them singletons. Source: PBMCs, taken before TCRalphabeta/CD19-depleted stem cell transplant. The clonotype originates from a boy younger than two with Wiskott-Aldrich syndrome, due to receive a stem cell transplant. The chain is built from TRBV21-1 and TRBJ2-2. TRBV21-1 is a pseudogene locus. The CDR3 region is CASSKEGRQRTGELFF. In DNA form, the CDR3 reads TGTGCCAGCAGCAAAGAAGGACGGCAGCGCACCGGGGAGCTGTTTTTT.